The 10 T cell receptor beta chains in this list originate from one sample, sequenced in a study of blood T cell repertoires in COVID-19. The protocol was immunoSEQ multiplex PCR, while the TCRdb copy is restricted to in-frame clones and leaves out a portion. Here the sample spans over 55,000 clones, about 87% being singletons. Material for sequencing was peripheral blood. The receptors come from a man aged 50 or older with active COVID-19.

As for this clone: The junction shows a germline mismatch at one end, possibly a read error. The chain recombines TRBV15 with TRBJ1-1, with 10 bases that match TRBD1. The length of the CDR3 is 16 residues. Looked up from germline, CDR1 is LNHNV and CDR2 is YYDKDF (reference sequence). The CDR3 region is CAASRDRGRGNTEAFF. In DNA form, the CDR3 reads TGTGCCGCCAGCAGAGACAGGGGGCGGGGGAACACTGAAGCTTTCTTT.

The V gene is TRBV30, the J gene TRBJ2-3, with 9 bases matching TRBD2. V lost 3 bases and J lost 4; bases outside the gene matches: 5. CDR3 size: 14 residues. Per germline, CDR1 GTSNPN and CDR2 SVGIG (reference sequence). CDR3 sequence reads: CAWSNSGSSDTQYF. The CDR3 DNA sequence: TGTGCCTGGAGCAATAGCGGGAGCTCAGATACGCAGTATTTT.

The chain couples TRBV3-1 (or the pseudogene TRBV3-2) to TRBJ2-1, with 10 nucleotides matching TRBD2. The CDR3 consists of 18 residues. CDR1 LGHDT and CDR2 YNNKEL come from the germline V gene (reference sequence). V was pared by 4 bases and J by 7 bases, with 16 bases of the junction left unmatched. The CDR3 region is CASSPISGRGPLTNEQFF. The DNA for the CDR3 is TGTGCCAGCAGCCCGATAAGCGGGAGGGGGCCTTTGACGAATGAGCAGTTCTTC.

The chain combines TRBV6-5 with TRBJ2-7; 10 bases agree with TRBD1. Looked up from germline, CDR1 is MNHEY and CDR2 is SVGAGI. The CDR3 length is 16 residues. V shed 0 bases, J shed 2 bases, and the junction held 4 bases outside the gene matches. Here the CDR3 DNA reads TGTGCCAGCAGTTACTCCCTCGGGACAGGGGCCTACGAGCAGTACTTC. This gives the protein CASSYSLGTGAYEQYF.

This clone showed up just once. This rearrangement joins TRBV10-3 to TRBJ2-7; no clear D. Germline lookup yields CDR1 ENHRY and CDR2 SYGVKD. CDR3 length: 12 residues. V lost 8 bases and J lost 0, with 8 bases in between. The CDR3 sequence: CAIAQNSYEQYF. DNA of the CDR3: TGTGCCATCGCTCAGAACTCCTACGAGCAGTACTTC.

The J gene is TRBJ1-1, the V gene TRBV6-2 or TRBV6-3; 7 bases match TRBD1. The germline V gene has CDR1 MNHEY and CDR2 SVGEGT. Losses at the gene ends were 6 bases for V and 3 bases for J; bases not matched to a gene: 7. The CDR3 spans 14 residues. For the CDR3, the DNA is TGTGCCAGCAGCACACAGGGGTCCCACACTGAAGCTTTCTTT. This encodes CASSTQGSHTEAFF.

The chain combines TRBV28 with TRBJ1-1, with D perhaps matching TRBD1 (5 bases). Trimming pared 7 bases from V and 7 bases from J, leaving 22 bases between. The CDR3 contains 15 residues. Germline V lookup: CDR1 MDHEN, CDR2 SYDVKM. The CDR3 loop reads CASKGGDALGGEAFF. The DNA of the CDR3 is TGTGCCAGCAAGGGAGGTGACGCTCTTGGGGGTGAAGCTTTCTTT.

This chain links TRBV24-1 with TRBJ2-5, with 10 bases matching TRBD1. Germline V lookup: CDR1 KGHDR, CDR2 SFDVKD. V shed 5 bases, J shed 11 bases, and the junction held 13 bases outside the gene matches. This CDR3 is 15 amino acids long. DNA for the CDR3: TGTGCCACCAGTGGAGGGACAGGGGACACAGAATTTCAGTACTTC. This encodes CATSGGTGDTEFQYF.

This chain joins TRBV28 and TRBJ1-1; a possible D gene is TRBD1 (5 bases). The V end was cut by 6 bases, the J end by 5 bases, with 16 bases between. The CDR3 loop spans 14 amino acids. In germline, CDR1 is MDHEN, CDR2 SYDVKM. CDR3 coding DNA: TGTGCCAGCAGGCCCGGGGGGGGGAGAACTGAAGCTTTCTTT. It translates to CASRPGGGRTEAFF.

V usage is TRBV4-3 and J usage is TRBJ1-6, with a weak D call TRBD1 (5 bases). The length of the CDR3 is 16 residues. The germline CDR1 and CDR2 sequences are LGHNA and YSLEER. Trimming took 1 base from V and 2 from J, leaving 9 bases between them. The DNA for the CDR3 is TGCGCCAGCAGCCAAGTAAGGGGCACCTATAATTCACCCCTCCACTTT. This codes for CASSQVRGTYNSPLHF.